This entry lists 21 T cell receptor beta chains sequenced from one sample in a study of T cells in Graves' hyperthyroidism and ophthalmopathy. Amplification of TCR beta CDR3 regions was performed using RNA transcripts as template. Primed by the HTBI set, a first-round RT-PCR was run on the TCR CDR3. TCRdb fed the multiplex PCR reads into MiXCR, producing one record per CDR3 protein. The sample carries around 480,000 distinct CDR3 sequences, under 15% recorded once. Material: blood. These receptor sequences come from a woman under 30 with Graves' hyperthyroidism.

This clonotype appeared a few times. The chain combines TRBV27 with TRBJ2-3, with TRBD2 matching 8 bases. In germline, CDR1 is MNHEY, CDR2 SMNVEV (reference sequence). V shed 4 bases and J 0 bases; nucleotides not matched to a gene: 3. The CDR3 is 15 residues long. This chain's CDR3 is CASSSGGTSTDTQYF. CDR3 sequence (DNA): TGTGCCAGCAGTTCGGGGGGGACAAGCACAGATACGCAGTATTTT.

In its sample, this clonotype was seen a few times. This may stem from a read error, because a much larger clone lies one nucleotide away. The rearrangement joins TRBV12-5 to TRBJ2-1; the match to TRBD2 covers 12 bases. CDR3 length: 14 amino acids. Germline V gives CDR1 LGHNT, CDR2 FRNRAP. V lost 5 bases, J lost 8 bases, and 4 bases stayed unmatched. Here the CDR3 reads CASGTSGGLDEQFF. The CDR3 DNA sequence: TGTGCTAGTGGTACTAGCGGGGGGCTTGATGAGCAGTTCTTC.

The chain has TRBV5-5 and TRBJ2-2; TRBD2 matches at 7 bases. The J segment lost 6 bases and the V segment lost 0 bases, leaving 5 bases of the junction unmatched. CDR1 and CDR2 (germline): SGHKS, YYEKEE (reference sequence). There are 15 residues in the CDR3. CDR3 sequence (DNA): TGTGCCAGCAGCTTGGATGGACTAGTTGCCGGGGAGCTGTTTTTT. Translating it yields CASSLDGLVAGELFF.

This clonotype was picked up many times. V usage is TRBV2 and J usage is TRBJ1-2; D unresolved. The CDR3 is made up of 11 amino acids. The V end was cut by 3 bases, the J end by 5 bases, with 4 bases between. The germline V gene has CDR1 SNHLY and CDR2 FYNNEI. CDR3 nucleotide sequence: TGTGCCAGCAGTGACACTTATGGCTACACCTTC. Protein product: CASSDTYGYTF.

The chain links TRBV5-6 to TRBJ2-7; D gene unclear. The CDR3 extends over 13 amino acids. V dropped 2 bases and J dropped 5 bases, with 11 bases sitting between them. Germline values: CDR1 SGHDT, CDR2 YYEEEE. Written as DNA, the CDR3 is TGTGCCAGCAGCTTTGGTATAGTCGACGAGCAGTACTTC. It yields the protein CASSFGIVDEQYF.

Worth noting for this clonotype: A clone one base away is much larger, so this may be a read error. The chain links TRBV11-3 to TRBJ1-6; D might be TRBD1 (6 bases). CDR1 SGHNT and CDR2 YENEEA come from the germline V gene. CDR3 length equals 13 residues. The CDR3 sequence: CTSSLPTGQLLHF. The CDR3 DNA reads as TGTACCAGCAGCTTACCCACAGGGCAGCTCCTCCACTTT.

This clonotype showed up many times. The chain joins TRBV6-1 to TRBJ2-5, with 7 bases matching TRBD1. Germline CDR1 and CDR2: MNHNS and SASEGT. The CDR3 length is 13 residues. The J segment lost 3 bases and the V segment lost 8 bases, leaving 6 bases of the junction unmatched. For the CDR3, the DNA is TGTGCCAGCGAGGGGGCGGCTGAAGAGACCCAGTACTTC. It is translated as CASEGAAEETQYF.

This clonotype was counted ten times or more. The V and J genes are TRBV30 and TRBJ2-7; 8 positions match TRBD2. V trimming: 4 bases; J trimming: 2 bases; junction bases outside the gene matches: 4. Germline V gives CDR1 GTSNPN, CDR2 SVGIG (reference sequence). The CDR3 contains 13 residues. CDR3: CAWNEGLAYEQYF. CDR3 in DNA: TGTGCCTGGAACGAGGGACTAGCCTACGAGCAGTACTTC.

The genes are TRBV19 and TRBJ2-1; no reliable D call. The CDR3 totals 15 residues. V dropped 2 bases and J dropped 3 bases, with 11 bases sitting between them. The germline gives CDR1 LNHDA, CDR2 SQIVND (reference sequence). This CDR3 reads CASSISSGHYNEQFF. CDR3 nucleotide sequence: TGTGCCAGTAGTATATCATCTGGGCACTACAATGAGCAGTTCTTC.

The chain links TRBV12-5 to TRBJ2-1, with 7 bases aligning to TRBD2. Germline CDR1 LGHNT, CDR2 FRNRAP. The CDR3 totals 17 residues. The CDR3 is CACSPPGRGRTYNEQFF. DNA of the CDR3: TGTGCCTGCAGCCCGCCGGGGAGGGGAAGGACCTACAATGAGCAGTTCTTC.

This clonotype was counted at least ten times. The chain is built from TRBV24-1 and TRBJ2-2; D unresolved. The CDR3 extends over 12 amino acids. V lost 6 bases to trimming and J lost 5 bases, with 6 bases between them. Germline V lookup: CDR1 KGHDR, CDR2 SFDVKD. This CDR3 reads CATSRVTGELFF. CDR3 nucleotide sequence: TGTGCCACCAGTCGTGTTACCGGGGAGCTGTTTTTT.

This clonotype was seen ten or more times. The V call is TRBV11-2, the J call TRBJ1-1, with 8 positions matching TRBD1. Germline-derived CDR1 and CDR2 are SGHAT and FQNNGV. This CDR3 spans 16 amino acids. Unmatched junction bases numbered 5, after V lost 1 base and J lost 1 base. The CDR3 bases are TGTGCCAGCAGCTTAGGAGGGACAGGACGGAACACTGAAGCTTTCTTT. It encodes CASSLGGTGRNTEAFF.

A few counts support this clonotype. J is TRBJ1-1 and V is TRBV12-3 or TRBV12-4; D gene uncertain. The CDR3 spans 13 residues. V was cut by 7 bases and J by 1 base, with 10 bases left in between. The DNA of the CDR3 is TGTGCCAGCAAGGAGGGCGGGAACACTGAAGCTTTCTTT. Its translation is CASKEGGNTEAFF.

Many counts were recorded for this clonotype. The rearrangement links TRBV12-3 or TRBV12-4 to TRBJ1-1; D not resolved. V dropped 3 bases and J dropped 3 bases, with 8 bases sitting between them. The CDR3 has 13 residues. The CDR3 sequence is CASSFVFDTEAFF. As DNA, the CDR3 is TGTGCCAGCAGTTTCGTTTTTGACACTGAAGCTTTCTTT.

This clonotype was counted many times. This rearrangement joins TRBV10-3 to TRBJ2-5, with TRBD1 identical over 10 bases. Germline trimming cut 4 bases from V and 4 bases from J; bases unmatched to any gene: 6. From germline, CDR1 is ENHRY and CDR2 SYGVKD. The CDR3 runs 15 residues. This CDR3 reads CAISGRDRGPETQYF. DNA for the CDR3: TGTGCCATCAGTGGCCGGGACAGGGGTCCAGAGACCCAGTACTTC.

This clonotype was recorded at least ten times. The genes are TRBV27 and TRBJ2-2, with D tentatively TRBD2 (6 bases). CDR1 and CDR2 (germline): MNHEY, SMNVEV (reference sequence). The CDR3 runs 17 residues. Trimming took off 3 bases at V and 5 bases at J, with 19 bases between the two ends. As DNA, the CDR3 is TGTGCCAGCAGTTTTTTGCGGAAAGGTAGCGGAACCGGGGAGCTGTTTTTT. Its translation is CASSFLRKGSGTGELFF.

This clonotype was counted many times. The gene calls are TRBV7-8 and TRBJ2-3; 10 bases are a match to TRBD2. The length of the CDR3 is 18 residues. Germline V lookup: CDR1 SGHVS, CDR2 FQNEAQ. V trimming: 7 bases; J trimming: 3 bases; junction bases outside the gene matches: 16. The CDR3 loop reads CASTRLGASGRTTDTQYF. For the CDR3, the DNA is TGTGCCAGCACTCGCCTCGGTGCTAGCGGGAGAACAACAGATACGCAGTATTTT.

This clonotype came up many times. The CDR3 protein is CASSPGRGALYNEQFF. The CDR3 coding sequence is TGTGCCAGCAGCCCAGGAAGGGGGGCTTTGTACAATGAGCAGTTCTTC. The chain combines TRBV12-3 or TRBV12-4 with TRBJ2-1; D tentatively reads TRBD1 or TRBD2 (6 bases each). The CDR3 is 16 amino acids. Trimming removed 6 bases at V and 4 bases at J, with 19 bases between.

This clonotype was seen repeatedly, ten times or more. The gene calls are TRBV2 and TRBJ1-4, with 8 bases matching TRBD1. The CDR3 runs 15 residues. J was trimmed by 2 bases and V by 4 bases; bases with no gene match: 3. Germline CDR1 reads SNHLY; CDR2 reads FYNNEI. For the CDR3, the DNA is TGTGCCAGCAGTGCCAGGGACAGGACTAATGAAAAACTGTTTTTT. The encoded protein is CASSARDRTNEKLFF.

At least ten counts were recorded for this clonotype. This chain joins TRBV3-1 and TRBJ1-1; tentatively, D is TRBD1 (6 bases). The CDR3 runs 15 residues. The V and J ends lost 6 bases and 0 bases respectively, with 14 bases between them. Germline-derived CDR1 and CDR2 are LGHDT and YNNKEL (reference sequence). This CDR3 is CASSRTASLNTEAFF. The CDR3 nucleotides are TGTGCCAGCAGTCGGACAGCCTCTCTGAACACTGAAGCTTTCTTT. Based on the CDR3 plus reference TRBV3-1 and TRBJ1-1, the full variable domain is DTAVSQTPKYLVTQMGNDKSIKCEQNLGHDTMYWYKQDSKKFLKIMFSYNNKELIINETVPNRFSPKSPDKAHLNLHINSLELGDSAVYFCASSRTASLNTEAFFGQGTRLTVV.

J is TRBJ2-1 and V is TRBV5-1; D might be TRBD1 (6 bases). CDR1 is SGHRS and CDR2 is YFSETQ in the germline V gene. Trimming took off 0 bases at V and 7 bases at J, with 14 bases between the two ends. This CDR3 comprises 15 residues. As DNA, the CDR3 is TGCGCCAGCAGCTTGGCGGCAGGGGTAGAAAATGAGCAGTTCTTC. Its protein is CASSLAAGVENEQFF.